The rows below give T cell receptor beta chains drawn from one sample of a study of cytomegalovirus exposure and HLA in healthy donors. The table came from immunoSEQ multiplex PCR; TCRdb's copy has only in-frame clones and leaves some out. The sample carries over 150,000 clones, roughly 76% recorded once. Sequenced input: PBMCs. The receptors come from a woman aged 50 to 65 in good health and CMV-seronegative. The CDR3 runs from the conserved cysteine through the conserved F or W. The D gene is left open where the match is weak. Part of the rows lack a size; the others show once, few, many or a class for expanded clones.

TRBV5-1	once	TRBJ2-3	14	-	TGCGCCAGCAGCCTCCGACAGGGCACAGATACGCAGTATTTT	CASSLRQGTDTQYF
TRBV5-6	-	TRBJ2-5	12	-	TGTGCCAGCAGCTTGGGTCGAGGGACCCAGTACTTC	CASSLGRGTQYF
TRBV7-3	-	TRBJ1-1	15	TRBD1	TGTGCCAGCAGCTTAAAGGGACAGTCGAACACTGAAGCTTTCTTT	CASSLKGQSNTEAFF
TRBV5-1	-	TRBJ1-6	16	-	TGCGCCAGCAGCGCTTCAGGGATAGTCCATAATTCACCCCTCCACTTT	CASSASGIVHNSPLHF
TRBV2	once	TRBJ2-1	13	-	TGTGCCAGCAACAGGTTCCCCTACAATGAGCAGTTCTTC	CASNRFPYNEQFF
TRBV5-5	-	TRBJ1-2	15	-	TGTGCCAGCAGCTTCGGCGGGGCTTATAACTATGGCTACACCTTC	CASSFGGAYNYGYTF
TRBV12-5	-	TRBJ2-5	15	-	TGTGCTAGTGGTTTGGTACTGGGACCCTCCGGGGGCCAGTACTTC	CASGLVLGPSGGQYF
TRBV27	few	TRBJ2-3	15	-	TGTGCCAGCAGTTTAGGGGGCCCCCGCATGTATACGCAGTATTTT	CASSLGGPRMYTQYF
TRBV7-8	-	TRBJ2-3	18	TRBD2	TGTGCCAGCAGCGGGACGGGCCTACTAGCGGAAGACACAGATACGCAGTATTTT	CASSGTGLLAEDTDTQYF
TRBV6-1	-	TRBJ2-5	15	TRBD1	TGTGCCAGCAGTGAGGGACAGGGGGCTTGGGAGACCCAGTACTTC	CASSEGQGAWETQYF
TRBV5-5	few	TRBJ2-3	17	TRBD2	TGTGCCAGCAGCGGATTGGCCAAGTTCGGGGGGACAGATACGCAGTATTTT	CASSGLAKFGGTDTQYF
TRBV11-2	-	TRBJ1-1	14	-	TGTGCCAGCAGCTTGGGGGGGCCTAGCACTGAAGCTTTCTTT	CASSLGGPSTEAFF
TRBV21-1	-	TRBJ2-7	16	-	TGTGCCAGCAGCGCAACCGGGACTAGCGGGAAAGGGGAGCAGTACTTC	CASSATGTSGKGEQYF
TRBV7-8	few	TRBJ1-2	14	TRBD1	TGTGCCAGCAGCCCTGGACAGGGCACATATGGCTACACCTTC	CASSPGQGTYGYTF
TRBV29-1	once	TRBJ2-3	14	-	TGCAGCGTACTCACTTGGAGGAGCACAGATACGCGGTATTTT	CSVLTWRSTDTRYF
TRBV27	-	TRBJ2-1	14	-	TGTGCCAGCAGTTTACCAGGGTTGAGCAATGAGCAGTTCTTC	CASSLPGLSNEQFF
TRBV6-1	-	TRBJ2-7	13	TRBD1	TGTGCCAGCAGTAGGGACAGAGTTTACGAGCAGTACTTC	CASSRDRVYEQYF
TRBV28	-	TRBJ1-2	12	-	TGTGCCAGCAGTTATTCAGGGGCTGGCTACACCTTC	CASSYSGAGYTF
TRBV9	few	TRBJ2-2	16	TRBD1	TGTGCCAGCAGCGTGCAGGACAGGGGTAATTCCGGGGAGCTGTTTTTT	CASSVQDRGNSGELFF
TRBV2	-	TRBJ1-1	13	-	TGTGCCAGCTCTGCCGAGGAGAACACTGAAGCTTTCTTT	CASSAEENTEAFF
TRBV28	-	TRBJ1-3	17	-	TGTGCCAGCAGTTTAATCCCATTTCCGAACAGGGAAAACACCATATATTTT	CASSLIPFPNRENTIYF
TRBV6-5	once	TRBJ2-1	15	TRBD2	TGTGCCAGCAGTTACAACCGGGGGGGTCGGAATGAGCAGTTCTTC	CASSYNRGGRNEQFF
TRBV25-1	-	TRBJ2-1	16	-	TGTGCCAGCACCCAACGTTCCGAGGGCGCCACTAATGAGCAGTTCTTC	CASTQRSEGATNEQFF
TRBV11-2	-	TRBJ2-3	16	TRBD2	TGTGCCAGCAGCTTCCCGGCGGGGGGGAGCACAGATACGCAGTATTTT	CASSFPAGGSTDTQYF
TRBV5-4	-	TRBJ2-4	14	-	TGTGCCAGCAGCTTGGGGCAGGGTTCGGACATTCAGTACTTC	CASSLGQGSDIQYF
TRBV2	-	TRBJ1-4	18	-	TGTGCCAGCAACAAACGTACCTCAGGGTCAGGAGCTAATGAAAAACTGTTTTTT	CASNKRTSGSGANEKLFF
TRBV19	once	TRBJ1-4	14	-	TGTGCCAGTACCGACCGGAGACAGAATGAAAAACTGTTTTTT	CASTDRRQNEKLFF
TRBV6-5	-	TRBJ2-3	14	-	TGTGCCAGCAGTTACTCGAGGGAGGGGGGAAGAAAGTATTTT	CASSYSREGGRKYF
TRBV27	-	TRBJ1-5	14	-	TGTGCCAGCAGTTGGACGGGGGTGAGTCAGCCCCAGCATTTT	CASSWTGVSQPQHF
TRBV7-2	-	TRBJ1-2	15	-	TGTGCCAGCAGCTTAGTTAGGCAGGCCCCTTATGGCTACACCTTC	CASSLVRQAPYGYTF
TRBV7-2	-	TRBJ2-1	16	TRBD2	TGTGCCAGCAGCTTTTGGACTAGCGGGAGGGGCAATGAGCAGTTCTTC	CASSFWTSGRGNEQFF
TRBV19	-	TRBJ1-2	13	-	TGTGCCAGTAGTATAGGGCAGGGCGGCGGCTACACCTTC	CASSIGQGGGYTF
TRBV19	-	TRBJ2-7	14	TRBD1	TGTGCCAGTAACTTTGGGACAGGGGACTACGAGCAGTACTTC	CASNFGTGDYEQYF
TRBV28	-	TRBJ2-2	17	-	TGTGCCAGCAGTCGCGGTGGGTTGCGGGATGGCACCGGGGAGCTGTTTTTT	CASSRGGLRDGTGELFF
TRBV5-6	-	TRBJ2-5	18	TRBD2	TGTGCCAGCAGCCCACCCCACGGCGGGAGGAGGGGACAAGAGACCCAGTACTTC	CASSPPHGGRRGQETQYF
TRBV7-9	-	TRBJ2-3	17	TRBD2	TGTGCCAGCAGCTTCGGACTAGCGGGTCCCTTAGGGGATACGCAGTATTTT	CASSFGLAGPLGDTQYF
TRBV6-6	once	TRBJ1-5	14	TRBD1	TGTGCCAGCAGTCCTGACAGGGGCAATCAGCCCCAGCATTTT	CASSPDRGNQPQHF
TRBV6-1	-	TRBJ2-1	15	TRBD2	TGTGCCAGCAGCCCAGCGGGGGGCTTTTACAATGAGCAGTTCTTC	CASSPAGGFYNEQFF
TRBV6-6	-	TRBJ2-7	15	TRBD1	TGTGCCAGCAGTTACTCGGCAGGGGGCTCCTACGAGCAGTACTTC	CASSYSAGGSYEQYF
TRBV2	-	TRBJ1-6	14	-	TGTGCCAGCAGAGGGGGGGCCGATAATTCACCCCTCCACTTT	CASRGGADNSPLHF
TRBV4-3	-	TRBJ2-2	13	-	TGCGCCAGCAGCCAAGATGCAGGCTGGGAGCTGTTTTTT	CASSQDAGWELFF
TRBV27	once	TRBJ2-7	14	-	TGTGCCAGCAGTTTGAATGGACTCTACTACGAGCAGTACTTC	CASSLNGLYYEQYF
TRBV27	-	TRBJ2-2	14	-	TGTGCCAGCAGCCCCAGTTTCGGGACCGGGGAGCTGTTTTTT	CASSPSFGTGELFF
TRBV4-3	once	TRBJ2-1	15	-	TGCGCCAGCAGCCAAGAGGACGGGACCTACAATGAGCAGTTCTTC	CASSQEDGTYNEQFF
TRBV18	-	TRBJ2-3	20	TRBD2	TGTGCCAGCTCACCTCAAAACGGACTAGCGGGGGGGACTTCCACAGATACGCAGTATTTT	CASSPQNGLAGGTSTDTQYF
TRBV7-2	once	TRBJ2-7	13	-	TGTGCCAGCAGCTTGGGAGACTTCTACGAGCAGTACTTC	CASSLGDFYEQYF
TRBV11-2	-	TRBJ1-1	14	TRBD1	TGTGCCAGCAGCTTCGGACAGGGGGGGACTGAAGCTTTCTTT	CASSFGQGGTEAFF
TRBV30	-	TRBJ2-1	13	-	TGTGCCTACACAGGGCCCCCCTACCGTGAGCAGTTCTTC	CAYTGPPYREQFF
TRBV10-1	-	TRBJ2-5	14	-	TGCGCCAGCAGTGAGTCGGGGCTAGTTGGGACCCAGTACTTC	CASSESGLVGTQYF
TRBV6-1	-	TRBJ1-1	11	-	TGTGCCAGCAGTTATAACAGGGAAGCTTTCTTT	CASSYNREAFF
TRBV7-9	-	TRBJ2-5	16	TRBD2	TGTTCCAGCGGCCAGCCCCTAGCGGTCGCCCAAGAGACCCAGTACTTC	CSSGQPLAVAQETQYF
TRBV6-5	-	TRBJ2-7	16	-	TGTGCCAGCAGTTACTCGGCAGGGCAGGGGCTCTACGAGCAGTACTTC	CASSYSAGQGLYEQYF
TRBV20-1	once	TRBJ2-3	8	-	TGCAGCCCGGTAGCGCAGTATTTT	CSPVAQYF
TRBV4-3	-	TRBJ2-3	18	-	TGCGCCAGCAGCCAAGATCGAAAAGGGGCTGGGATCGCAGATACGCAGTATTTT	CASSQDRKGAGIADTQYF
TRBV27	-	TRBJ1-4	15	-	TGTGCCAGCAGGAAGGAAGGGGTGGCTAATGAAAAACTGTTTTTT	CASRKEGVANEKLFF
TRBV5-1	once	TRBJ2-3	17	TRBD1	TGCGCCAGCAGCGGGGGCCATTGGGGACAGGGTATAGATACGCAGTATTTT	CASSGGHWGQGIDTQYF
TRBV7-3	few	TRBJ2-2	16	TRBD1	TGTGCCAGCAGCTTAGGGACAGGGCGGAACACCGGGGAGCTGTTTTTT	CASSLGTGRNTGELFF
TRBV7-2	-	TRBJ2-5	14	-	TGTGCCAGCAGCTTTGCACCGGGAAAAGAGACCCAGTACTTC	CASSFAPGKETQYF
TRBV6-4	once	TRBJ2-3	13	TRBD2	TGTGCCAGCAGTGACGCGGGAGGGGATACGCAGTATTTT	CASSDAGGDTQYF